This TCR beta chain was profiled in a study of neurological immune-mediated disorders. Germline lookup yields CDR1 MGHRA and CDR2 YSYEKL. CDR3 length equals 13 residues. Trimming took off 2 bases at V and 3 bases at J, with 7 bases between the two ends. The sample holds many counts of this clonotype. PBMCs stored at -80 C, numbering 2 million, were the origin of the unsorted libraries. MiXCR, run by TCRdb on the 5' RACE reads, gives a single entry per CDR3 protein. The sample holds more than 45,000 distinct CDR3 sequences, over 3% seen once. The source material was PBMCs. The source is a man in his forties with multiple sclerosis. This chain links TRBV4-1 with TRBJ1-1; possibly TRBD1 for D (5 bases). The CDR3 DNA sequence: TGCGCCAGCAGCCAACGGGGGTACACTGAAGCTTTCTTT. Translating gives CASSQRGYTEAFF.